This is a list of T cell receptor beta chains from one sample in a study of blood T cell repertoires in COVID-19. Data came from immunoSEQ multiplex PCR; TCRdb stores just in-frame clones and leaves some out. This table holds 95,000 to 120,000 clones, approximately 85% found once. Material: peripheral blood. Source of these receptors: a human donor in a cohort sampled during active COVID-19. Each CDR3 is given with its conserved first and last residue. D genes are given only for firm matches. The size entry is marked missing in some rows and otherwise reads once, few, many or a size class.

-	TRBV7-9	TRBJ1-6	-	TGTGCCAGCAGCTTAGGGCGGAATAATTCACCCCTCCACTTT	CASSLGRNNSPLHF
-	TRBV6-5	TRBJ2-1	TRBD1	TGTGCCAGCAGGCCTACAGGGGGCCGGTTCTTC	CASRPTGGRFF
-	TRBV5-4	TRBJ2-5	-	TGTGCCAGCAGCCGGAAGGGGTTGCACGGAGAGACCCAGTACTTC	CASSRKGLHGETQYF
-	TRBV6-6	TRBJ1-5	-	TGTGCCAGCAGAGGAAGGGAGTGGGATCAGCCCCAGCATTTT	CASRGREWDQPQHF
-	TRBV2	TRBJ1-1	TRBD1	TGTGCCAGCAGCTACAGGGGGCTGAACACTGAAGCTTTCTTT	CASSYRGLNTEAFF
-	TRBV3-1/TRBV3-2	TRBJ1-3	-	TGTGCCAGCAGCCAAGGAGGGGGAAGTTACTCTGGAAACACCATATATTTT	CASSQGGGSYSGNTIYF
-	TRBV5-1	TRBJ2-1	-	TGCGCCAGCAGTGACGGGCCAGGGGTCCGCCGAGGCAATGAGCAGTTCTTC	CASSDGPGVRRGNEQFF
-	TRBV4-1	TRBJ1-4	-	TGCGCCAGCAGCCAAGTAGCCGGGACTAATGAAAAACTGTTTTTT	CASSQVAGTNEKLFF
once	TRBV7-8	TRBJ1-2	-	TGTGCCAGCAGCAAGGGAGTATTGAACTATGGCTACACCTTC	CASSKGVLNYGYTF
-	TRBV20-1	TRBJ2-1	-	TGCAGTGCTAGGGGCGTCAATGAGCAGTTCTTC	CSARGVNEQFF
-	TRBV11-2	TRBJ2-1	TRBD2	TGTGCCAGCAGCTCACGGGGGGGGGCCCGTTTCTTCTTC	CASSSRGGARFFF
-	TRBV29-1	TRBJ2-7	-	TGCAGCGTCTCAGATCCCTCCTACGAGCAGTACTTC	CSVSDPSYEQYF
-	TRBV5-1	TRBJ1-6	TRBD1	TGCGCCAGCAGCCCCGAAAGGACAGGCTTGGGTTCACCCCTCCACTTT	CASSPERTGLGSPLHF
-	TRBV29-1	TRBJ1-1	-	TGCAGCGTCGCCTTAGGGGGGGCAGTAACTGAAGCTTTCTTT	CSVALGGAVTEAFF
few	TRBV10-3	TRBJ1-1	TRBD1	TGTGCCATCAGTGATCCTCTGGGACAGGGAGACACTGAAGCTTTCTTT	CAISDPLGQGDTEAFF
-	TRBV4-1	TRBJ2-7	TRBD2	TGCGCCAGCAGCCTAGGCGGGAGAGGGTCCTACGAGCAGTACTTC	CASSLGGRGSYEQYF
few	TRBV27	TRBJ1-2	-	TGTGCCAGCAGTTGGACGGGGTTTGACTATGGCTACACCTTC	CASSWTGFDYGYTF
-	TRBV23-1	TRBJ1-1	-	TGCGCCAGCACCCACTCAGGGAGGGTGGTATCAGGGACTGAAGCTTTCTTT	CASTHSGRVVSGTEAFF
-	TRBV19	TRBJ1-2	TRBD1	TGTGCCAGCTCCCCGGACAGGGCGATTGGCTACACCTTC	CASSPDRAIGYTF
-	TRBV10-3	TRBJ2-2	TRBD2	TGTGCCATCAACCAGGGACTAGCAGCCAACACCGGGGAGCTGTTTTTT	CAINQGLAANTGELFF
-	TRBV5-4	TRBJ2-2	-	TGTGCCAGCAGCTGGGCGGGGGAGCTGTTTTTT	CASSWAGELFF
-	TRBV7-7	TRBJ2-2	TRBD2	TGTGCTAGCAGGGAGGGGCGCGGGACCGGGGAGCTGTTTTTT	CASREGRGTGELFF
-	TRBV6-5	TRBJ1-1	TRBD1	TGTGCCAGCAGGAGACAGGGGGGGGTGACTGAAGCTTTCTTT	CASRRQGGVTEAFF
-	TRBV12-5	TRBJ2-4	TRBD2	TGTGCTAGTGGTTTGACAGCGGGAGGCCCCGGTTCGATCTCCGGGAACATTCAGTACTTC	CASGLTAGGPGSISGNIQYF
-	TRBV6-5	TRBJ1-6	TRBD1	TGTGCCAGCAGGCGCGCCGGGACAGCTAATTCACCCCTCCACTTT	CASRRAGTANSPLHF
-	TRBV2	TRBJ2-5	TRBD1	TGTGCCAGCATTTCGTCCCGGACAGGGGGGCGGGAGACCCAGTACTTC	CASISSRTGGRETQYF
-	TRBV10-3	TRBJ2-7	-	TGTGCCATCAGTGAGCCGGGGACATCCTACGAGCAGTACTTC	CAISEPGTSYEQYF
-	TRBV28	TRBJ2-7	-	TGTGCCAGCAGTGCGCACTTCTTCGCTAACGAGCAGTACTTC	CASSAHFFANEQYF
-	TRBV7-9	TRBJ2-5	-	TGTGCCAGCAGCCCAAGCGAGACCCAGTACTTC	CASSPSETQYF
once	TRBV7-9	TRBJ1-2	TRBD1	TGTGCCAGCAGCGGATCGGGACAGGTCAACTATGGCTACACCTTC	CASSGSGQVNYGYTF
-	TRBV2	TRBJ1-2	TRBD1	TGTGCCACCCATACAGGGGGCTTCGGCTACACCTTC	CATHTGGFGYTF
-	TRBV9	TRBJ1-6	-	TGTGCCAGCAGCCGTGCCGGGGGGTCTAATTCACCCCTCCACTTT	CASSRAGGSNSPLHF
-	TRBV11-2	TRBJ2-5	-	TGTGCCAGCAGCTCACACAATCAAGAGACCCAGTACTTC	CASSSHNQETQYF
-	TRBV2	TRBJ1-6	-	TGTGCCAGCACCAATAGGCGGCAGCTAGTAAATTCACCCCTCCACTTT	CASTNRRQLVNSPLHF
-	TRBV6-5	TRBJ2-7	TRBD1	TGTGCCAGCAACAACCGGACAGGGAAGTACGAGCAGTACTTC	CASNNRTGKYEQYF
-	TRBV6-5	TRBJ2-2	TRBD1	TGTGCCAGCAGTTACCGGGCAGGGGGCGGCACCGGGGAGCTGTTTTTT	CASSYRAGGGTGELFF
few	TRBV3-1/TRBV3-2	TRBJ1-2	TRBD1	TGTGCCAGCGGGACAGGGCTCAACTATGGCTACACCTTC	CASGTGLNYGYTF
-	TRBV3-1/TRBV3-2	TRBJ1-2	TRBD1	TGTGCCAGCAGCCAGGAGGGACAGGACTATGGCTACACCTTC	CASSQEGQDYGYTF